The 19 T cell receptor beta chains reported below all come from one sample, sequenced in a study of shared clonotypes between healthy human individuals. Method: immunoSEQ multiplex PCR; TCRdb's copy keeps in-frame clones and lacks some. The table lists over 2,000,000 clones, just over 90% of them singletons. CD45RO-negative cells were positively selected for CCR7, leaving out terminally differentiated effector memory CD45RA+ cells. Specimen: naive CD8+ T cells from PBMCs. These receptors all come from a man between 18 and 35 years old in good health. Some clones in this sample may be carry-over from other donors' samples.

In its sample, this clone was seen a few times. The chain links TRBV21-1 to TRBJ2-5; the table gives TRBD1 as D, unverified against the DNA. TRBV21-1 is a pseudogene segment. The CDR3 is 15 amino acids. In DNA form, the CDR3 reads TGTGCCAGCAGCAATTCAGGGGTTTCTTGGGAGACCCAGTACTTC. Its protein product is CASSNSGVSWETQYF.

The rearrangement joins TRBV27 to TRBJ2-1, with no clear D. The CDR3 covers 14 residues. V was trimmed by 4 bases and J by 2 bases, leaving 9 bases between them. Germline assignment: CDR1 MNHEY and CDR2 SMNVEV (reference sequence). The CDR3 DNA is TGTGCCAGCAGTTCTTCTGGGACCTACAATGAGCAGTTCTTC. Encoded protein: CASSSSGTYNEQFF.

This sequence joins TRBV7-9 and TRBJ1-1; D possibly corresponds to TRBD1 (5 bases). CDR1 and CDR2 from the germline V gene are SEHNR and FQNEAQ (reference sequence). This CDR3 has 14 residues. V was shortened by 4 bases and J by 6 bases, with 15 bases between the two germline ends. The CDR3 sequence is CASSWPGGRAEAFF. In DNA, the CDR3 is TGTGCCAGCAGCTGGCCGGGGGGTCGGGCTGAAGCTTTCTTT.

V and J are TRBV9 and TRBJ2-1; D may be TRBD2 (7 bases). Germline V gives CDR1 SGDLS, CDR2 YYNGEE. Trimming removed 4 bases from V and 4 bases from J, with 24 bases in between. CDR3 length: 18 amino acids. CDR3 DNA sequence: TGTGCCAGCAGCACCCCCCGGGATGCGGGGGCACCTTACAATGAGCAGTTCTTC. It codes for CASSTPRDAGAPYNEQFF.

The chain combines TRBV4-1 with TRBJ1-5; TRBD1 matches at 8 bases. Losses at the gene ends were 0 bases for V and 5 bases for J; bases not matched to a gene: 3. CDR1 MGHRA and CDR2 YSYEKL come from the germline V gene. This CDR3 spans 15 amino acids. Here the CDR3 DNA reads TGCGCCAGCAGCCAAGAGGGGACAGGCTATCAGCCCCAGCATTTT. Protein: CASSQEGTGYQPQHF.

V and J are TRBV7-9 and TRBJ1-1; the D is unclear. The V gene lost 2 bases and the J gene lost 8 bases, with 12 bases spanning the gap. CDR3 length: 13 amino acids. The germline V gene has CDR1 SEHNR and CDR2 FQNEAQ (reference sequence). The CDR3 protein is CASSLRVSPEAFF. The CDR3 nucleotides are TGTGCCAGCAGCTTAAGGGTGAGTCCCGAAGCTTTCTTT.

Details on this clone: At the DNA level, this CDR3 is encoded by other sequences in the same sample as well. V gene TRBV28 combines with J gene TRBJ1-3; tentatively, D is TRBD1 (5 bases). Germline V gives CDR1 MDHEN, CDR2 SYDVKM. V gave up 6 bases and J gave up 2 bases, with 11 bases separating them. CDR3 length: 14 residues. CDR3 bases: TGTGCCAGCAGCTTTAGAGGGGCTGGAAACACCATATATTTT. Amino acids: CASSFRGAGNTIYF.

The V gene is TRBV10-3, the J gene TRBJ2-7; weak D call: TRBD2 (5 bases). CDR1 is ENHRY and CDR2 is SYGVKD in the germline V gene. This CDR3 contains 14 residues. Between the trimmed V and J ends, which lost 3 bases and 2 bases, there was a span of 11 bases. The CDR3 loop reads CAISDGQTTYEQYF. Written as DNA, the CDR3 is TGTGCCATCAGTGATGGGCAGACTACCTACGAGCAGTACTTC.

The chain combines TRBV7-6 with TRBJ2-1; 11 bases are a match to TRBD2. Per the germline V gene, CDR1 is SGHVS and CDR2 is FNYEAQ. The junction had 7 bases not matched to a gene; V was cut back by 1 base and J by 5 bases. The CDR3 length is 17 residues. CDR3: CASSLELGGLADNEQFF. CDR3 DNA: TGTGCCAGCAGCTTAGAGCTGGGGGGACTAGCGGACAATGAGCAGTTCTTC.

J is TRBJ2-2 and V is TRBV4-1; possible D gene TRBD1, 5 bases. V lost 0 bases and J 14 bases, leaving 22 bases between the germline ends. This CDR3 region has 16 residues. Germline values: CDR1 MGHRA, CDR2 YSYEKL. CDR3 sequence: CASSQEAANMVRVLFF. The CDR3 nucleotides read TGCGCCAGCAGCCAAGAGGCAGCAAATATGGTCAGGGTACTGTTTTTT.

The chain recombines TRBV27 with TRBJ1-1; no clear D. The V gene lost 7 bases and the J gene lost 5 bases, with 17 bases spanning the gap. The CDR3 extends over 14 amino acids. Germline V gives CDR1 MNHEY, CDR2 SMNVEV (reference sequence). The CDR3 spells CASTALLGFTEAFF. CDR3 bases: TGTGCCAGCACTGCCCTCTTAGGGTTTACTGAAGCTTTCTTT.

The chain combines TRBV27 with TRBJ2-1, with 12 positions matching TRBD2. Trimming at V came to 7 bases and at J to 3 bases, leaving 7 bases not matched to a gene. This CDR3 has 16 amino acids. Germline lookup yields CDR1 MNHEY and CDR2 SMNVEV (reference sequence). CDR3 loop: CASKLAGGTLYNEQFF. The CDR3 DNA follows: TGTGCCAGCAAGCTAGCGGGAGGGACCCTCTACAATGAGCAGTTCTTC.

The chain joins TRBV9 to TRBJ2-1; no clear D. Germline assignment: CDR1 SGDLS and CDR2 YYNGEE. This CDR3 has 14 amino acids. The V end lost 2 bases, the J end lost 16 bases, and 22 bases lay between the germline ends. The CDR3 nucleotides read TGTGCCAGCAGCGTTCAAGGACCCCTTCAACCCCAATTCTTC. It codes for CASSVQGPLQPQFF.

The genes are TRBV7-8 and TRBJ1-2, with D possibly TRBD1 on 6 matching bases. This CDR3 has 18 residues. V lost 5 bases, J lost 3 bases, and 25 bases lay in between. Germline V lookup: CDR1 SGHVS, CDR2 FQNEAQ. The DNA for the CDR3 is TGTGCCAGCAGCCTATCGATCCCTTGGGGGGCGCCGGACTATGGCTACACCTTC. It specifies CASSLSIPWGAPDYGYTF. Filled out from reference TRBV7-8 and TRBJ1-2, the complete variable domain reads GAGVSQSPRYKVAKRGQDVALRCDPISGHVSLFWYQQALGQGPEFLTYFQNEAQLDKSGLPSDRFFAERPEGSVSTLKIQRTQQEDSAVYLCASSLSIPWGAPDYGYTFGSGTRLTVV.

V gene TRBV10-2 combines with J gene TRBJ2-5; TRBD1 matches 7 bases. The trim removed 0 bases at V and 2 bases at J, leaving 3 bases unmatched. Germline V gene sequence: CDR1 WSHSY, CDR2 SAAADI. The CDR3 sequence is 15 residues long. The chain's CDR3 is CASSESGQAQETQYF. In DNA form, the CDR3 reads TGCGCCAGCAGTGAGTCTGGACAGGCACAAGAGACCCAGTACTTC.

This clone appeared a single time. This chain joins TRBV9 and TRBJ2-7; TRBD1 matches at 9 bases. V was clipped by 3 bases and J by 6 bases; unmatched bases: 10. CDR3 length equals 15 residues. Germline CDR1 reads SGDLS; CDR2 reads YYNGEE. The CDR3 region is CASSGGQGINGEQYF. The CDR3 coding sequence is TGTGCCAGCAGCGGCGGACAGGGGATAAATGGCGAGCAGTACTTC.

The chain joins TRBV4-1 to TRBJ2-1; a possible D gene is TRBD1 (6 bases). Germline lookup yields CDR1 MGHRA and CDR2 YSYEKL. The length of the CDR3 is 16 residues. V gave up 0 bases and J gave up 4 bases, with 13 bases separating them. In DNA form, the CDR3 reads TGCGCCAGCAGCCAAGATCCCTTAGACAGGTACAATGAGCAGTTCTTC. Protein sequence: CASSQDPLDRYNEQFF.

The chain is built from TRBV28 and TRBJ2-7; D gene unclear. CDR3 length: 17 residues. The V end lost 6 bases, the J end lost 3 bases, and 24 bases lay between the germline ends. Germline CDR1 reads MDHEN; CDR2 reads SYDVKM. The CDR3 here is CASSNYRWQDGNYEQYF. In DNA, the CDR3 is TGTGCCAGCAGCAATTACCGTTGGCAGGACGGAAACTACGAGCAGTACTTC.

This clone was observed once. V and J are TRBV6-6 and TRBJ2-7; D might be TRBD2 (6 bases). Germline CDR1 is MNHNY and CDR2 is SVGAGI (reference sequence). CDR3 length: 14 amino acids. Trimming pared 3 bases from V and 2 bases from J, leaving 11 bases between. In nucleotides, the CDR3 is TGTGCCAGCAGTTATTCCGCTAGCGCCTACGAGCAGTACTTC. Translation: CASSYSASAYEQYF.